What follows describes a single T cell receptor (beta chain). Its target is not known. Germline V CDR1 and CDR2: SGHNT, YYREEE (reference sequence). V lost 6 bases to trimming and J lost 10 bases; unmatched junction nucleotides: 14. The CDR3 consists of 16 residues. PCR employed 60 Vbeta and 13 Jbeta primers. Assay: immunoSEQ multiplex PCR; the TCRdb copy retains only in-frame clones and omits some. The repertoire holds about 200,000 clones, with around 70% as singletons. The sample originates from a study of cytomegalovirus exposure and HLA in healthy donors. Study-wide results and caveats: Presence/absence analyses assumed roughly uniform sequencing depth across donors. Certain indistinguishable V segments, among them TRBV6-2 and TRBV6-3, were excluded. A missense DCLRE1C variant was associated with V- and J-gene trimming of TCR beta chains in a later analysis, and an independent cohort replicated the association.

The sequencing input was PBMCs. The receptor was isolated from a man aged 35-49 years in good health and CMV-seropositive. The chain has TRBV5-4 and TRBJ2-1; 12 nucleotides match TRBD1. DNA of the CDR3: TGTGCCAGCACCATGGGTAGGGACAGGGGGCTACCGGAGCAGTTCTTC. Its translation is CASTMGRDRGLPEQFF. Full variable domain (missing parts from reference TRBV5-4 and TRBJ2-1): ETGVTQSPTHLIKTRGQQVTLRCSSQSGHNTVSWYQQALGQGPQFIFQYYREEENGRGNFPPRFSGLQFPNYSSELNVNALELDDSALYLCASTMGRDRGLPEQFFGPGTRLTVL.